What follows are 24 T cell receptor beta chains derived from one specimen sequenced in a study of tumor-infiltrating lymphocytes in localized non-small cell lung cancer. This table comes from immunoSEQ multiplex PCR, and its TCRdb copy is limited to in-frame clones, with some not included. Here the sample spans approximately 12,000 clones, about 80% being singletons. Sequenced material: uninvolved lung tissue not adjacent to the tumor. The receptors come from a human donor with non-small cell lung cancer.

This clone has just a few counts. The CDR3 coding sequence is TGTGCCAGCAGTTGGTCCGGCGGAGGCGAGCAGTACTTC. It specifies CASSWSGGGEQYF. This rearrangement joins TRBV27 to TRBJ2-7; weak D call: TRBD2 (5 bases). Looked up from germline, CDR1 is MNHEY and CDR2 is SMNVEV (reference sequence). V lost 4 bases and J 6 bases, leaving 13 bases between the germline ends. CDR3 length equals 13 residues.

V gene TRBV6-1 combines with J gene TRBJ2-7, with D unresolved. The CDR3 loop spans 14 amino acids. The V and J ends lost 3 bases and 0 bases respectively, with 9 bases between them. From germline, CDR1 is MNHNS and CDR2 SASEGT. The CDR3 DNA follows: TGTGCCAGCAGTGAGGCAGACCACTCCTACGAGCAGTACTTC. It is translated as CASSEADHSYEQYF.

This clone is labeled medium-sized. V usage is TRBV7-6 and J usage is TRBJ2-7; possibly TRBD2 for D (6 bases). The CDR3 is 13 amino acids. Germline V gene lookup returns CDR1 SGHVS and CDR2 FNYEAQ. With 5 bases removed from V and 3 bases from J, the gap between germline ends came to 11 bases. The CDR3 nucleotides are TGTGCCAGCAGCGCGGGGCCGAACTACGAGCAGTACTTC. Protein sequence: CASSAGPNYEQYF.

This clone has only a few counts. The chain uses TRBV15 and TRBJ2-3; D is ambiguous. The germline gives CDR1 LNHNV, CDR2 YYDKDF (reference sequence). V shed 0 bases and J shed 5 bases, with 12 bases lying between them. The CDR3 has 15 residues. CDR3: CATSRDGVRKDTQYF. DNA of the CDR3: TGTGCCACCAGCAGAGATGGCGTACGGAAAGATACGCAGTATTTT.

V gene TRBV4-3 combines with J gene TRBJ2-6; D is possibly TRBD1 (5 bases). This CDR3 comprises 16 residues. Per germline, CDR1 LGHNA and CDR2 YSLEER. V was cut by 2 bases and J by 2 bases, with 10 bases left in between. The CDR3 is CASSQLTGTGANVLTF. DNA of the CDR3: TGCGCCAGCAGCCAATTAACAGGCACTGGGGCCAACGTCCTGACTTTC.

CDR3 sequence reads: CASSLAGQGYGYTF. DNA for the CDR3: TGTGCCAGCAGCTTAGCGGGACAGGGGTATGGCTACACCTTC. The rearrangement uses TRBV7-9 and TRBJ1-2; 10 bases fit TRBD1. Per the germline V gene, CDR1 is SEHNR and CDR2 is FQNEAQ (reference sequence). V gave up 0 bases and J gave up 5 bases; unmatched junction bases: 0. This CDR3 has 14 amino acids.

This rearrangement joins TRBV2 to TRBJ2-3, with unresolved D. Trimming cost V 6 bases and J 4 bases, with 5 bases left between them. The length of the CDR3 is 11 residues. Germline loops: CDR1 SNHLY, CDR2 FYNNEI. In nucleotides, the CDR3 is TGTGCCAGCAGCGTATCAGATACGCAGTATTTT. It specifies CASSVSDTQYF.

This CDR3 reads CASSVHLTGTENYGYTF. CDR3 coding DNA: TGTGCCAGCAGCGTCCACCTTACCGGGACAGAGAACTATGGCTACACCTTC. V is TRBV9 and J is TRBJ1-2, with 7 bases aligning to TRBD1. Unmatched junction bases numbered 12, after V lost 2 bases and J lost 2 bases. The CDR3 is 17 residues long. The germline gives CDR1 SGDLS, CDR2 YYNGEE.

This clone was seen a few times. J is TRBJ2-7 and V is TRBV6-5; no clear D gene. Germline CDR1 MNHEY, CDR2 SVGAGI. The CDR3 has 13 amino acids. V shed 2 bases and J shed 9 bases, with 14 bases lying between them. Here the CDR3 DNA reads TGTGCCAGCAGTTACCGTAGGTCCCTGGGGCAGTACTTC. It is translated as CASSYRRSLGQYF.

A single count supports this clone. The rearrangement joins TRBV11-1 to TRBJ2-7, with 7 bases identical to TRBD1. Germline trimming cut 4 bases from V and 5 bases from J; bases unmatched to any gene: 5. CDR1 and CDR2 (germline): SGHAT, FQDESV (reference sequence). The CDR3 loop spans 13 amino acids. The CDR3 protein is CASSSTGNNEQYF. DNA of the CDR3: TGTGCCAGCAGCTCGACAGGGAACAACGAGCAGTACTTC.

V is TRBV5-1 and J is TRBJ2-5; the D call may be TRBD1 or TRBD2 (5 bases each). V shed 3 bases and J shed 5 bases, with 17 bases lying between them. In germline, CDR1 is SGHRS, CDR2 YFSETQ. The CDR3 is 15 residues long. CDR3 in DNA: TGCGCCAGCAGCTGGGGCGGAGGTACTACGGAGACCCAGTACTTC. Its protein is CASSWGGGTTETQYF.

CDR3 coding DNA: TGTGCCAGCAGCTTATCTGGGGCCAACGTCCTGACTTTC. Residues: CASSLSGANVLTF. The chain is built from TRBV5-4 and TRBJ2-6; no definite D call. The germline CDR1 and CDR2 sequences are SGHNT and YYREEE (reference sequence). CDR3 length equals 13 residues. V dropped 2 bases and J dropped 1 base, with 1 base sitting between them.

This chain joins TRBV5-8 and TRBJ2-1, with 10 bases identical to TRBD2. CDR3 size: 19 residues. V lost 4 bases to trimming and J lost 4 bases; unmatched junction nucleotides: 17. Looked up from germline, CDR1 is SGHTS and CDR2 is YDEGEE. CDR3 residues: CASSQWTSGGPPNYNEQFF. The CDR3 region has the DNA TGTGCCAGCAGCCAGTGGACTAGCGGAGGCCCCCCGAATTACAATGAGCAGTTCTTC.

A few counts support this clone. This chain joins TRBV14 and TRBJ2-7; D unresolved. The V gene's germline CDR1 is SGHDN and CDR2 FVKESK. The CDR3 consists of 12 residues. With 0 bases removed from V and 1 base from J, the gap between germline ends came to 1 base. CDR3 region: CASSQDSYEQYF. The CDR3 nucleotides are TGTGCCAGCAGCCAAGATTCCTACGAGCAGTACTTC.

J is TRBJ2-2 and V is TRBV4-1, with D hard to call. Trimming pared 1 base from V and 9 bases from J, leaving 9 bases between. The CDR3 has 13 residues. Germline-derived CDR1 and CDR2 are MGHRA and YSYEKL. The CDR3 protein is CASSQAGVRELFF. The CDR3 nucleotides read TGCGCCAGCAGCCAAGCGGGCGTGCGGGAGCTGTTTTTT.

The chain uses TRBV6-6 and TRBJ2-1; D may be TRBD2 (7 bases). With 2 bases removed from V and 9 bases from J, the gap between germline ends came to 14 bases. Per germline, CDR1 MNHNY and CDR2 SVGAGI (reference sequence). The CDR3 contains 14 residues. Written as DNA, the CDR3 is TGTGCCAGCAGTTACGGGAGGGGGATTGGTGAGCAGTTCTTC. It translates to CASSYGRGIGEQFF.

The V call is TRBV7-2, the J call TRBJ1-5; D gene unclear. Per germline, CDR1 SGHTA and CDR2 FQGNSA. This CDR3 has 12 amino acids. With 2 bases removed from V and 12 bases from J, the gap between germline ends came to 11 bases. The CDR3 DNA follows: TGTGCCAGCAGCTTACCCCCGGGCAGCCAGCATTTT. Translation: CASSLPPGSQHF.

The rearrangement links TRBV7-2 to TRBJ2-7; D is unresolved. The CDR3 is 12 residues long. The V gene's germline CDR1 is SGHTA and CDR2 FQGNSA. Trimming cost V 5 bases and J 2 bases, with 7 bases left between them. CDR3 DNA: TGTGCCAGCAGCCCACTGACCTACGAGCAGTACTTC. Translated, it gives CASSPLTYEQYF.

As to this clone: At one boundary the junction diverges from the germline segment, which might be a read error. The rearrangement joins TRBV7-7 to TRBJ1-1, with D hard to call. Germline lookup yields CDR1 SSHAT and CDR2 FNYEAQ (reference sequence). The CDR3 length is 13 residues. The chain's CDR3 is CASSLLNGAEAFF. The CDR3 coding sequence is TGTGCTAGCAGCTTACTGAATGGGGCTGAAGCTTTCTTT. Drawing the rest from reference TRBV7-7 and TRBJ1-1, the complete variable domain is GAGVSQSPRYKVTKRGQDVTLRCDPISSHATLYWYQQALGQGPEFLTYFNYEAQPDKSGLPSDRFSAERPEGSISTLTIQRTEQRDSAMYRCASSLLNGAEAFFGQGTRLTVV.

The chain carries TRBV9 and TRBJ1-6; no clear D gene. The germline gives CDR1 SGDLS, CDR2 YYNGEE. The germline V and J ends were trimmed by 0 bases and 9 bases, with 16 bases remaining between them. The length of the CDR3 is 16 residues. The CDR3 DNA follows: TGTGCCAGCAGCGTAGCGGGCGCCCCTGGAGTTTCACCCCTCCACTTT. It encodes CASSVAGAPGVSPLHF. Variable domain in full (rest from reference TRBV9 and TRBJ1-6): DSGVTQTPKHLITATGQRVTLRCSPRSGDLSVYWYQQSLDQGLQFLIQYYNGEERAKGNILERFSAQQFPDLHSELNLSSLELGDSALYFCASSVAGAPGVSPLHFGNGTRLTVT.

This clone was recorded a few times. The CDR3 here is CASSAGTGQPQHF. For the CDR3, the DNA is TGTGCCAGCAGCGCCGGGACGGGACAGCCCCAGCATTTT. This chain uses TRBV7-2 with TRBJ1-5, with D possibly TRBD1 on 5 matching bases. CDR3 length equals 13 residues. Germline V gene data show CDR1 as SGHTA and CDR2 as FQGNSA. V gave up 5 bases and J gave up 7 bases, with 12 bases separating them.

The chain recombines TRBV6-1 with TRBJ2-1; TRBD2 matches at 7 bases. The CDR3 is 15 amino acids. CDR1 MNHNS and CDR2 SASEGT come from the germline V gene. Trimming removed 3 bases from V and 1 base from J; junction bases left unmatched: 3. CDR3 sequence reads: CASSDGGGSYNEQFF. DNA for the CDR3: TGTGCCAGCAGTGATGGGGGGGGATCCTACAATGAGCAGTTCTTC.

The genes are TRBV29-1 and TRBJ1-1; D call uncertain. V lost 7 bases and J lost 3, with 9 bases in between. The V gene's germline CDR1 is SQVTM and CDR2 ANQGSEA. The CDR3 spans 11 residues. The CDR3 is CSGSIDTEAFF. As DNA, the CDR3 is TGCAGCGGCAGTATAGACACTGAAGCTTTCTTT.

The rearrangement uses TRBV11-3 and TRBJ2-1, with 8 bases aligning to TRBD2. Trimming at V came to 5 bases and at J to 9 bases, leaving 6 bases not matched to a gene. The CDR3 contains 13 residues. Germline V lookup: CDR1 SGHNT, CDR2 YENEEA. The CDR3 sequence is CASSPHGRGEQFF. CDR3 sequence (DNA): TGTGCCAGCAGCCCCCACGGGAGGGGTGAGCAGTTCTTC.